This T cell receptor (beta chain) comes out of a study of blood T cell repertoires in COVID-19. The CDR3 runs 14 residues. V gave up 5 bases and J gave up 1 base; unmatched junction bases: 5. Germline CDR1 reads SEHNR; CDR2 reads FQNEAQ (reference sequence). Under the authors' procedure: The assay estimated nucleated cells by amplifying reference gene primers. Data came from immunoSEQ multiplex PCR; TCRdb stores just in-frame clones and leaves some out. For V, J and clone size, that table is used; D and trimming come from the DNA. The sample lists some 140,000 clones, approximately 86% seen once, with around 20% in the top ten.

The specimen was peripheral blood. This receptor was obtained from a woman aged 45-59 years who had recovered from COVID-19. The chain recombines TRBV7-9 with TRBJ2-7; 7 nucleotides align to TRBD1. The CDR3 spells CASSLDRDSYEQYF. CDR3 in DNA: TGTGCCAGCAGCCTAGACAGGGATTCCTACGAGCAGTACTTC. Filled out from reference TRBV7-9 and TRBJ2-7, the complete variable domain reads DTGVSQNPRHKITKRGQNVTFRCDPISEHNRLYWYRQTLGQGPEFLTYFQNEAQLEKSRLLSDRFSAERPKGSFSTLEIQRTEQGDSAMYLCASSLDRDSYEQYFGPGTRLTVT.